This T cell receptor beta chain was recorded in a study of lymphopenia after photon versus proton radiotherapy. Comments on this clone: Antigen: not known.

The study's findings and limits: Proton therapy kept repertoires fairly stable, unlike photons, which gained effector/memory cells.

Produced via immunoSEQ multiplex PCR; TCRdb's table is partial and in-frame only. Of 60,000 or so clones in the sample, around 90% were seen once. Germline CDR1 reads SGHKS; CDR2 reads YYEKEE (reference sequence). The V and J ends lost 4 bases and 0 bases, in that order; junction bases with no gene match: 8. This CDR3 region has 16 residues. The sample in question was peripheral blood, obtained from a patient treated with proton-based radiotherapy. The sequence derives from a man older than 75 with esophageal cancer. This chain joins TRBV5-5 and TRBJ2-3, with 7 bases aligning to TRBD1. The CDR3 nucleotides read TGTGCCAGCAGCCCACAGGGGTTCACGAGCACAGATACGCAGTATTTT. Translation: CASSPQGFTSTDTQYF.